This TCR beta chain was observed in a study of OX40 agonist ivuxolimab in advanced cancers. About the study: An agonistic anti-OX40 (CD134) antibody, ivuxolimab, was used to treat the patients. Each dose-escalation patient presented with hepatocellular carcinoma, melanoma, renal cell or head and neck cancer. Findings and limits, study-wide: On average, CD8+ T cells showed a greater number of expanded clones than CD4+.

Between the trimmed V and J ends, which lost 1 base and 4 bases, there was a span of 8 bases. Germline lookup yields CDR1 LNHDA and CDR2 SQIVND (reference sequence). This CDR3 region has 14 residues. Worth noting for this clone: Its antigen is unknown.

Using immunoSEQ multiplex PCR, the repertoire was profiled, and TCRdb retains in-frame clones only, with some absent. The table lists around 15,000 clones, roughly 60% of them singletons, with about 8.7% in the top ten. Sequencing was performed on CD4+ or CD8+ T cells sorted from blood, taken in a trial of the OX40 agonist ivuxolimab. This TCR came from an adult with an advanced solid tumor such as melanoma, head and neck, liver or kidney cancer. The chain is built from TRBV19 and TRBJ1-5; D unresolved. DNA of the CDR3: TGTGCCAGTAGTATAGGGGCAGGAAATCAGCCCCAGCATTTT. Its protein product is CASSIGAGNQPQHF.